Listed below are T cell receptor beta chains from one sample, sequenced in a study of shared T cell receptors in the human thymus. Method: immunoSEQ multiplex PCR; TCRdb's copy keeps in-frame clones and lacks some. Among fewer than 700,000 clones, roughly 90% were seen once, and the ten largest hold 0.0085% to 0.012%. These records were also assigned to another study, of human thymus T cells.

The sequenced sample was thymocytes. These receptors were obtained from a boy in the first two years of life with a congenital heart defect. CDR3s include the opening cysteine and the closing phenylalanine or tryptophan. Fields, in order: V gene, clone size, J gene, D gene, CDR3 protein, CDR3 DNA. A D gene is named only where the DNA matches it firmly. Rows give clone size only sometimes, using once, few, many, or a class for an expanded clone.

V gene: TRBV5-6
clone size: NA
J gene: TRBJ2-3
D gene: TRBD2
CDR3 protein: CASGDWRQRGRTDTQYF
CDR3 DNA: TGTGCCAGCGGGGATTGGCGGCAGCGGGGCCGCACAGATACGCAGTATTTT

V gene: TRBV19
clone size: NA
J gene: TRBJ2-2
D gene: TRBD2
CDR3 protein: CASSISRGLVLHGELFF
CDR3 DNA: TGTGCCAGTAGTATAAGCCGGGGACTAGTCCTACACGGGGAGCTGTTTTTT

V gene: TRBV6-5
clone size: NA
J gene: TRBJ2-1
D gene: TRBD2
CDR3 protein: CASSKTSGRANEQFF
CDR3 DNA: TGTGCCAGCAGTAAGACTAGCGGGAGGGCCAATGAGCAGTTCTTC

V gene: TRBV20-1
clone size: NA
J gene: TRBJ2-1
D gene: NA
CDR3 protein: CSASRVEEQFF
CDR3 DNA: TGCAGTGCTAGCCGGGTAGAGGAGCAGTTCTTC

V gene: TRBV11-2
clone size: NA
J gene: TRBJ1-1
D gene: TRBD1
CDR3 protein: CASSQTGGPKTAFF
CDR3 DNA: TGTGCCAGCAGCCAGACAGGGGGCCCGAAAACAGCTTTCTTT

V gene: TRBV5-1
clone size: NA
J gene: TRBJ2-4
D gene: NA
CDR3 protein: CASSLDSPTAGRAKNIQYF
CDR3 DNA: TGCGCCAGCAGTTTGGACTCCCCGACGGCAGGGAGGGCCAAAAACATTCAGTACTTC

V gene: TRBV13
clone size: NA
J gene: TRBJ2-7
D gene: NA
CDR3 protein: CASSTRAARSYEQYF
CDR3 DNA: TGTGCCAGCAGTACGAGGGCCGCGAGGTCCTACGAGCAGTACTTC

V gene: TRBV5-8
clone size: NA
J gene: TRBJ2-7
D gene: NA
CDR3 protein: CASSRRGGAHEQYF
CDR3 DNA: TGTGCCAGCAGCCGTAGGGGCGGGGCCCACGAGCAGTACTTC

V gene: TRBV6-1
clone size: NA
J gene: TRBJ2-7
D gene: TRBD2
CDR3 protein: CASSEAQGPGRSGRAETYEQYF
CDR3 DNA: TGTGCCAGCAGTGAAGCGCAAGGGCCTGGTCGTAGCGGGAGGGCCGAAACCTACGAGCAGTACTTC

V gene: TRBV6-5
clone size: once
J gene: TRBJ2-3
D gene: NA
CDR3 protein: CASSPGHYTQYF
CDR3 DNA: TGTGCCAGCAGTCCCGGACATTATACGCAGTATTTT

V gene: TRBV2
clone size: NA
J gene: TRBJ1-5
D gene: TRBD1
CDR3 protein: CASSEYRPGPARGRSFIGQPQHF
CDR3 DNA: TGTGCCAGCAGTGAATACCGGCCAGGTCCGGCCAGGGGGCGTTCTTTCATAGGGCAGCCCCAGCATTTT

V gene: TRBV6-5
clone size: NA
J gene: TRBJ2-2
D gene: NA
CDR3 protein: CASSFGQAGTGELFF
CDR3 DNA: TGTGCCAGCAGTTTTGGACAGGCGGGGACCGGGGAGCTGTTTTTT

V gene: TRBV2
clone size: NA
J gene: TRBJ2-7
D gene: NA
CDR3 protein: CASSGRALVYEQYF
CDR3 DNA: TGTGCCAGCAGTGGCAGGGCTCTAGTTTACGAGCAGTACTTC

V gene: TRBV4-3
clone size: NA
J gene: TRBJ2-2
D gene: NA
CDR3 protein: CASSQEDRNTGELFF
CDR3 DNA: TGCGCCAGCAGCCAAGAGGACAGGAACACCGGGGAGCTGTTTTTT

V gene: TRBV27
clone size: NA
J gene: TRBJ2-3
D gene: NA
CDR3 protein: CASSLTSSAGSRYTQYF
CDR3 DNA: TGTGCCAGCAGTTTAACGTCGTCGGCGGGGTCCCGATATACGCAGTATTTT

V gene: TRBV12-5
clone size: NA
J gene: TRBJ1-2
D gene: TRBD1
CDR3 protein: CASGQGDRGPYGYTF
CDR3 DNA: TGTGCTAGTGGTCAGGGGGACAGGGGGCCCTATGGCTACACCTTC

V gene: TRBV7-8
clone size: NA
J gene: TRBJ2-1
D gene: TRBD2
CDR3 protein: CASSLGGSIYNEQFF
CDR3 DNA: TGTGCCAGCAGCTTGGGCGGGAGTATCTACAATGAGCAGTTCTTC

V gene: TRBV13
clone size: NA
J gene: TRBJ2-3
D gene: TRBD2
CDR3 protein: CASSHPGLGTDTQYF
CDR3 DNA: TGTGCCAGCAGCCATCCGGGACTAGGAACAGATACGCAGTATTTT

V gene: TRBV4-2
clone size: NA
J gene: TRBJ2-7
D gene: NA
CDR3 protein: CASSPFGGGSYEQYF
CDR3 DNA: TGTGCCAGCAGCCCCTTTGGGGGAGGATCCTACGAGCAGTACTTC

V gene: TRBV5-1
clone size: NA
J gene: TRBJ2-1
D gene: TRBD2
CDR3 protein: CASSSKLGSPRGDEQFF
CDR3 DNA: TGCGCCAGCAGCTCAAAGCTGGGGAGCCCACGGGGGGATGAGCAGTTCTTC

V gene: TRBV13
clone size: once
J gene: TRBJ1-3
D gene: TRBD1
CDR3 protein: CASSRRDRNSGNTIYF
CDR3 DNA: TGTGCCAGCAGCCGCCGGGACAGGAACTCTGGAAACACCATATATTTT

V gene: TRBV4-1
clone size: NA
J gene: TRBJ1-5
D gene: TRBD1
CDR3 protein: CASSRTNGQGNQPQHF
CDR3 DNA: TGCGCCAGCAGCCGTACCAACGGACAGGGAAATCAGCCCCAGCATTTT

V gene: TRBV29-1
clone size: NA
J gene: TRBJ1-2
D gene: NA
CDR3 protein: CSARVAANYGYTF
CDR3 DNA: TGCAGCGCGAGGGTAGCAGCTAACTATGGCTACACCTTC